One sample yielded the 19 T cell receptor beta chains listed below, sequenced in a study of blood T cell repertoires in COVID-19. Sequencing was performed with immunoSEQ multiplex PCR; in TCRdb, only in-frame clones are kept and a portion is missing. The data hold about 90,000 clones, with roughly 80% observed a single time. The sequencing input was peripheral blood. Every receptor here comes from a man aged 55 to 70 with acute or convalescent COVID-19.

J is TRBJ2-7 and V is TRBV15; a weak D match, TRBD1 (5 bases). The CDR3 loop spans 14 amino acids. The germline V gene encodes CDR1 LNHNV and CDR2 YYDKDF (reference sequence). V was pared by 0 bases and J by 0 bases, with 6 bases between. As DNA, the CDR3 is TGTGCCACCAGCAGAGAAGGGGTCTCCTACGAGCAGTACTTC. Translated: CATSREGVSYEQYF.

This CDR3 is CASSVDGRAASDTQYF. The CDR3, as DNA: TGTGCCAGCAGCGTAGACGGCAGGGCCGCGTCAGATACGCAGTATTTT. The gene calls are TRBV9 and TRBJ2-3, with D perhaps matching TRBD1 (5 bases). Germline CDR1 is SGDLS and CDR2 is YYNGEE. The CDR3 covers 16 residues. V lost 0 bases to trimming and J lost 4 bases, with 15 bases between them.

This clone has only one observation. Other DNA sequences within the sample encode an identical CDR3. The CDR3 here is CASSFTGGNQPQHF. The CDR3 bases are TGTGCCAGCAGTTTCACAGGGGGCAATCAGCCCCAGCATTTT. The V call is TRBV28, the J call TRBJ1-5; TRBD1 agrees at 7 bases. With 3 bases clipped from V and 2 bases from J, the junction kept 1 base outside the gene matches. The CDR3 covers 14 residues. Germline CDR1 reads MDHEN; CDR2 reads SYDVKM.

The J gene is TRBJ1-5, the V gene TRBV12-3 or TRBV12-4; TRBD1 is a possible D gene (5 bases). Trimming pared 6 bases from V and 5 bases from J, leaving 11 bases between. The CDR3 loop spans 13 amino acids. The CDR3 bases are TGTGCCAGCAGCAGGGCAGGCTATCAGCCCCAGCATTTT. Encoded protein: CASSRAGYQPQHF.

In DNA form, the CDR3 reads TGCGCCAGCAGTGAGAATTTGGCGAGGGGGGGCTACACCTTC. The encoded protein is CASSENLARGGYTF. This chain joins TRBV10-2 and TRBJ1-2; D possibly corresponds to TRBD1 (6 bases). The V gene's germline CDR1 is WSHSY and CDR2 SAAADI. V was trimmed by 2 bases and J by 8 bases, leaving 15 bases between them. The CDR3 totals 14 residues.

The rearrangement joins TRBV19 to TRBJ2-2, with TRBD2 matching 12 bases. CDR3 length: 15 amino acids. J lost 7 bases, V lost 10 bases, and 10 bases had no gene match. Germline V CDR1 and CDR2: LNHDA, SQIVND (reference sequence). The CDR3 nucleotides are TGTGCCACAAGGACTAGCGGGGTTTATATCGGGGAGCTGTTTTTT. Residues: CATRTSGVYIGELFF.

The rearrangement links TRBV5-6 to TRBJ2-5; 9 bases match TRBD2. Germline V gene sequence: CDR1 SGHDT, CDR2 YYEEEE. Trimming took 0 bases from V and 4 from J; bases not matched to a gene: 4. This CDR3 has 15 amino acids. The CDR3 nucleotides read TGTGCCAGCAGCTTGGGCGGGGGGGCCCCAGAGACCCAGTACTTC. Protein sequence: CASSLGGGAPETQYF.

This chain links TRBV27 with TRBJ2-7; weak D call: TRBD1 (5 bases). CDR3 length equals 15 residues. The V and J ends lost 0 bases and 0 bases respectively, with 9 bases between them. From germline, CDR1 is MNHEY and CDR2 SMNVEV (reference sequence). CDR3 region: CASSLSREASYEQYF. CDR3 DNA: TGTGCCAGCAGTTTATCCAGGGAAGCCTCCTACGAGCAGTACTTC.

The count of this clone is one. The V call is TRBV18, the J call TRBJ1-2, with D possibly TRBD1 on 6 matching bases. Germline assignment: CDR1 KGHSH and CDR2 LQKENI. Trimming removed 6 bases at V and 3 bases at J, with 23 bases between. The CDR3 extends over 17 amino acids. The CDR3 DNA reads as TGTGCCAGCTCCCCCCGGCCCGGGACACAGTCGGACTATGGCTACACCTTC. Translation: CASSPRPGTQSDYGYTF.

The CDR3 region is CASSYSIGYEQYF. The DNA for the CDR3 is TGTGCCAGCAGTTACTCGATCGGCTACGAGCAGTACTTC. V and J are TRBV6-2 or TRBV6-3 and TRBJ2-7; D not certain. Looked up from germline, CDR1 is MNHEY and CDR2 is SVGEGT. CDR3 length: 13 residues. Trimming pared 0 bases from V and 3 bases from J, leaving 6 bases between.

Here the CDR3 reads CASSWGRSSYNEQFF. The DNA for the CDR3 is TGTGCCAGCAGTTGGGGCAGGAGCTCCTACAATGAGCAGTTCTTC. The chain employs TRBV27 and TRBJ2-1; possible D gene TRBD1, 5 bases. Trimming pared 4 bases from V and 0 bases from J, leaving 10 bases between. CDR3 size: 15 residues. Germline V gives CDR1 MNHEY, CDR2 SMNVEV (reference sequence).

V and J are TRBV5-1 and TRBJ2-3, with 10 nucleotides matching TRBD1. The length of the CDR3 is 16 residues. With V trimmed by 4 bases and J by 0 bases, 5 bases remained unmatched. CDR1 is SGHRS, CDR2 YFSETQ, per germline. The CDR3, as DNA: TGCGCCAGCAGCCCCGGGACAGGGGTAAGCACAGATACGCAGTATTTT. This translates into CASSPGTGVSTDTQYF.

This chain connects TRBV20-1 to TRBJ2-5; 8 bases agree with TRBD1. Germline values: CDR1 DFQATT, CDR2 SNEGSKA (reference sequence). The CDR3 loop spans 15 amino acids. Trimming took 3 bases from V and 1 from J; bases not matched to a gene: 7. Written as DNA, the CDR3 is TGCAGTGCTAGTCCCCCCGACAGGGGCCAAGAGACCCAGTACTTC. Its protein product is CSASPPDRGQETQYF.

The V gene is TRBV24-1, the J gene TRBJ1-1; D is uncertain. The CDR3 totals 14 residues. V was cut by 5 bases and J by 10 bases, with 19 bases left in between. In germline, CDR1 is KGHDR, CDR2 SFDVKD. The CDR3 region is CATSVGPGSRLAFF. The CDR3 DNA reads as TGTGCCACCAGTGTAGGTCCGGGGTCTCGACTAGCTTTCTTT.

This chain connects TRBV10-1 to TRBJ1-2; TRBD1 agrees at 12 bases. The CDR3 has 15 residues. After removal of 6 bases from V and 6 bases from J, the junction contained 8 bases not matched to a gene. The germline V gene encodes CDR1 WNHNN and CDR2 SYGVQD (reference sequence). The CDR3 bases are TGCGCCAGCAGCTTATCCGGGACAGGGGGCGATGGCTACACCTTC. Protein product: CASSLSGTGGDGYTF.

In this sample, this clone turned up a few times. This chain connects TRBV30 to TRBJ1-4; D perhaps matches TRBD1 (6 bases). Deletions cut 7 bases from V and 8 bases from J, with 20 bases between. The CDR3 is made up of 14 amino acids. The germline V gene has CDR1 GTSNPN and CDR2 SVGIG (reference sequence). CDR3 amino acids: CALTWGRAPEKLFF. The CDR3 DNA is TGTGCCTTAACCTGGGGGCGTGCCCCCGAAAAACTGTTTTTT.

V gene TRBV5-6 combines with J gene TRBJ2-7, with D unclear. Germline assignment: CDR1 SGHDT and CDR2 YYEEEE. V shed 4 bases and J shed 0 bases, with 11 bases lying between them. CDR3 length: 14 residues. CDR3 sequence (DNA): TGTGCCAGCAGCGAGAGGCTAAGCTCCTACGAGCAGTACTTC. Translating it yields CASSERLSSYEQYF. Supplemented by reference TRBV5-6 and TRBJ2-7, the full variable domain reads DAGVTQSPTHLIKTRGQQVTLRCSPKSGHDTVSWYQQALGQGPQFIFQYYEEEERQRGNFPDRFSGHQFPNYSSELNVNALLLGDSALYLCASSERLSSYEQYFGPGTRLTVT.

V is TRBV3-1 (or the pseudogene TRBV3-2) and J is TRBJ2-1; the match to TRBD1 covers 8 bases. The CDR3 is 15 amino acids. Germline loops: CDR1 LGHDT, CDR2 YNNKEL (reference sequence). V lost 1 base, J lost 1 base, and 0 bases stayed unmatched. The DNA of the CDR3 is TGTGCCAGCAGCCAAGGGACAGGGTCCTACAATGAGCAGTTCTTC. Translating it yields CASSQGTGSYNEQFF.

This chain links TRBV7-2 with TRBJ1-2; 12 bases align to TRBD1. The germline V gene has CDR1 SGHTA and CDR2 FQGNSA. Germline trimming cut 0 bases from V and 7 bases from J; bases unmatched to any gene: 9. CDR3 length: 17 amino acids. The CDR3 sequence is CASSLAFGTGGSGGYTF. The CDR3 coding sequence is TGTGCCAGCAGCTTAGCTTTCGGGACAGGGGGCAGCGGTGGCTACACCTTC. The whole variable domain, filled in from reference TRBV7-2 and TRBJ1-2, reads GAGVSQSPSNKVTEKGKDVELRCDPISGHTALYWYRQSLGQGLEFLIYFQGNSAPDKSGLPSDRFSAERTGGSVSTLTIQRTQQEDSAVYLCASSLAFGTGGSGGYTFGSGTRLTVV.